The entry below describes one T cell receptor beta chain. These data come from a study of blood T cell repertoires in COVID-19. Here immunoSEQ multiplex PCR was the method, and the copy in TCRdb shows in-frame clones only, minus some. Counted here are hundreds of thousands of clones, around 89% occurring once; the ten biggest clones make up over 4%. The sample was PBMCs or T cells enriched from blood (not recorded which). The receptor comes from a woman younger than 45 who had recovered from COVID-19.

The CDR3 nucleotides read TGTGCCAGTAGTCCACAGCGTGCAGGGCACACCATATATTTT. This codes for CASSPQRAGHTIYF. The V gene is TRBV19, the J gene TRBJ1-3, with a weak D call TRBD1 (5 bases). The CDR3 covers 14 residues. Trimming took 5 bases from V and 8 from J, leaving 16 bases between them. The germline V gene encodes CDR1 LNHDA and CDR2 SQIVND (reference sequence). The whole variable domain, filled in from reference TRBV19 and TRBJ1-3, reads DGGITQSPKYLFRKEGQNVTLSCEQNLNHDAMYWYRQDPGQGLRLIYYSQIVNDFQKGDIAEGYSVSREKKESFPLTVTSAQKNPTAFYLCASSPQRAGHTIYFGEGSWLTVV.